This T cell receptor beta chain was profiled in a study of regulatory T cells in long-lasting Graves disease. General observations from the study: The TCR repertoire of persistent Graves' patients was less diverse than that of newly diagnosed ones. TRBV28, TRBJ1-2 and TRBJ2-5 were favored in persistent disease.

Sequencing libraries for TCR beta were prepared with iRepertoire HTBI primers and Arm-PCR of CDR3 regions. In TCRdb, the multiplex PCR reads were re-called with MiXCR into one record per CDR3 protein. The sample lists about 400,000 distinct CDR3 sequences, about 17% seen once, with 20% to 25% in the top ten. This clonotype occurred many times. Its cognate antigen is unknown. V was pared by 2 bases and J by 2 bases, with 6 bases between. Germline V gene sequence: CDR1 SGHAT, CDR2 FQNNGV. CDR3 length: 14 amino acids. Time point noted: newly diagnosed GD, antithyroid drugs for less than 3 months. From RNA extracted from PBMCs, the TCR library was made. The sample was also reused in another study, on T cells in Graves' hyperthyroidism and ophthalmopathy.

This specimen was peripheral blood mononuclear cells (PBMCs), taken at new diagnosis, from a patient treated with antithyroid drugs. The sequence derives from a woman aged 18-29 years with Graves disease. This chain links TRBV11-2 with TRBJ1-4; no reliable D call. The CDR3 is CASSLSPTNEKLFF. The CDR3 DNA follows: TGTGCCAGCAGCTTATCCCCGACTAATGAAAAACTGTTTTTT. The full variable domain, in which reference TRBV11-2 and TRBJ1-4 provide the parts outside the CDR3, is EAGVAQSPRYKIIEKRQSVAFWCNPISGHATLYWYQQILGQGPKLLIQFQNNGVVDDSQLPKDRFSAERLKGVDSTLKIQPAKLEDSAVYLCASSLSPTNEKLFFGSGTQLSVL.